This paragraph covers one T cell receptor (beta chain) sequence. Its antigen is currently not known. No much larger clone is present one base from it, and per-base qualities are unavailable. One collaborating source in Seattle enrolled patients during active infection and followed them longitudinally through the course of disease. Collaborating institutions collected whole blood in K2EDTA tubes following their own protocols. For TCRbeta analysis, collaborator samples were shipped as frozen whole blood, as isolated PBMCs, or as DNA extracted from either sample type. This sample is part of a study of blood T cell repertoires in COVID-19 (TCRdb year 2020). In terms of the full investigation: Samples covering the acute and convalescent phases of COVID-19 were provided by collaborators in the United States, Italy and Spain. The material from the prospective study consisted of cDNA or gDNA derived from T cells, B-cell-depleted T cells, or PBMCs. The dataset comprised deeply sampled blood TCRbeta repertoires from subjects exposed to, actively infected with, or recovered from COVID-19. The repertoires were made available in a free public database intended to serve as a resource for research on the immune response to SARS-CoV-2. Samples came from the ongoing ImmuneRACE study (first 160 participants) plus 1,254 subjects from 6 global collaborators. Sample metadata almost always included a de-identified subject ID, COVID-19 status, age in years and sex. Where HLA class I and class II types were available, the types were taken from metadata supplied by the sample provider, not from assay-based typing. Beyond this particular receptor, the publication reports: How much clinical and demographic metadata was included differed by source and by participant, and the metadata was provided uncurated.

TCRbeta CDR3 regions were amplified from genomic DNA by means of the immunoSEQ Assay, a bias-controlled multiplex PCR. In the authors' own workflow: The number of nucleated cells in each sample was estimated by amplification of reference gene primers within the assay. To quantify the absolute abundance of each unique TCRbeta CDR3 rearrangement, sequence reads were collapsed and filtered. For each sample, productive Simpson clonality was calculated by taking the square root of Simpson's diversity index across productive rearrangements. In TCRdb, the immuneACCESS table is reduced to in-frame sequences with V and J assigned. These tables do not hold every clone; where another copy was compared, an unresolved V gene accounts for under half, and the others remain unexplained. V and J calls plus clone size are reproduced from that table; the DNA served to infer D and trimming. This sample lists approximately 250,000 clones; 85% were detected once. 4.5% to 5.5% of the sample is taken by the ten largest.

Sequencing used peripheral blood. This receptor was identified in a man between 45 and 60 years old with COVID-19, enrolled during active disease.

At the DNA level, the sequence is TGTGCCATCAGCGCGACTAGCGGGGGGGCAAGTGAGCAGTTCTTC. It specifies CAISATSGGASEQFF. The chain is encoded by TRBV10-3 joined to TRBJ2-1; 14 junctional bases match TRBD2. The V end gives up 6 bases and the J end 9 bases, leaving 7 bases in the junction not matched to a gene. The germline V gene specifies ENHRY as CDR1 and SYGVKD as CDR2. From its cysteine to its phenylalanine, the CDR3 spans 15 amino acids. The entry retains the CDR3 DNA only, 45 bases that are in frame from base 1.